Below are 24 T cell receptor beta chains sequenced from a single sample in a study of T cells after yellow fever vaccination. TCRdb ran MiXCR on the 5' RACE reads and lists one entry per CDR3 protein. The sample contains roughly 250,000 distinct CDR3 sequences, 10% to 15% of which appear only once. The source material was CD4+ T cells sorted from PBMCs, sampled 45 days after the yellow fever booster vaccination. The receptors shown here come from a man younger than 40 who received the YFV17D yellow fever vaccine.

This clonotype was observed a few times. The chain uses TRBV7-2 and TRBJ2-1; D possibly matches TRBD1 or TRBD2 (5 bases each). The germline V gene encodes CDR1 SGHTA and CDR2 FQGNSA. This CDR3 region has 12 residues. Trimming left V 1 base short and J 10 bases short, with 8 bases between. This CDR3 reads CASSLGWGEQFF. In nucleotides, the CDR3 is TGTGCCAGCAGCTTAGGGTGGGGGGAGCAGTTCTTC.

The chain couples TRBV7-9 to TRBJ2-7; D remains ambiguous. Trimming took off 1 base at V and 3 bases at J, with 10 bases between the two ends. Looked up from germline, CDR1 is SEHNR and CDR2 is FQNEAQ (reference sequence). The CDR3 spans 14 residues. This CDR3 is CASSLVGERYEQYF. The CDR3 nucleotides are TGTGCCAGCAGCTTAGTAGGAGAGCGCTACGAGCAGTACTTC.

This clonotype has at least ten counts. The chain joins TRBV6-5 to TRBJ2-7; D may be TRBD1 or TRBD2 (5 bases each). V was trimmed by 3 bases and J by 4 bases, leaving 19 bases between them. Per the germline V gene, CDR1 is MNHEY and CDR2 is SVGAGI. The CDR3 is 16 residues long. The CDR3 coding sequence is TGTGCCAGCAGTTATTCCGGGACCCTAGCATCGTACGAGCAGTACTTC. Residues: CASSYSGTLASYEQYF.

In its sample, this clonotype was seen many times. The CDR3 DNA sequence: TGTGCCAGCAGCTTAGCGGGAACCTACGAGCAGTACTTC. It codes for CASSLAGTYEQYF. This chain joins TRBV7-8 and TRBJ2-7; D not resolved. The CDR3 is made up of 13 amino acids. Trimming took off 0 bases at V and 2 bases at J, with 5 bases between the two ends. CDR1 and CDR2 (germline): SGHVS, FQNEAQ.

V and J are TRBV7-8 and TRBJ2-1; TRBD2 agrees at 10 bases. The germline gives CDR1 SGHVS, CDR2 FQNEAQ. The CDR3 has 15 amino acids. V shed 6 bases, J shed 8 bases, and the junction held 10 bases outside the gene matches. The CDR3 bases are TGTGCCAGCAGAGCACTAGCGGGGACTTGGTATGAGCAGTTCTTC. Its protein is CASRALAGTWYEQFF.

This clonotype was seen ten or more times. The CDR3 is CSASLQSIQYF. The DNA for the CDR3 is TGCAGTGCTAGCTTGCAGTCGATTCAGTACTTC. The rearrangement uses TRBV20-1 and TRBJ2-4; D is ambiguous. CDR1 and CDR2 (germline): DFQATT, SNEGSKA (reference sequence). The V end lost 3 bases, the J end lost 10 bases, and 10 bases lay between the germline ends. CDR3 size: 11 residues.

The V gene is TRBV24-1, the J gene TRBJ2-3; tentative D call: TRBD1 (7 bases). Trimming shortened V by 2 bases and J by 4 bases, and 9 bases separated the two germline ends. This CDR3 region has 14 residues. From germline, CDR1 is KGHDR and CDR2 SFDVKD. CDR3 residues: CATSDSRGADTQYF. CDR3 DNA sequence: TGTGCCACCAGTGATTCCAGGGGGGCAGATACGCAGTATTTT.

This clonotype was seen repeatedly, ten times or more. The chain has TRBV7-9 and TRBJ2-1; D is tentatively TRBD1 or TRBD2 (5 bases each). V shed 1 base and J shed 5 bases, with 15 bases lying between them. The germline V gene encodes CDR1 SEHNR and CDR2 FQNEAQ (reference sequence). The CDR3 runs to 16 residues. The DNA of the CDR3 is TGTGCCAGCAGCTTAGATGGGACGTTGGGGGACAATGAGCAGTTCTTC. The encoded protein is CASSLDGTLGDNEQFF.

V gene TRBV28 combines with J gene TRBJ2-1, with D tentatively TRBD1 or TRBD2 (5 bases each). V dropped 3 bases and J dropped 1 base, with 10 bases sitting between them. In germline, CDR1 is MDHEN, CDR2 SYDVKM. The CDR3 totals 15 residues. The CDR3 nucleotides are TGTGCCAGCAGTTTGGTGGGACGGTCCTACAATGAGCAGTTCTTC. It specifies CASSLVGRSYNEQFF.

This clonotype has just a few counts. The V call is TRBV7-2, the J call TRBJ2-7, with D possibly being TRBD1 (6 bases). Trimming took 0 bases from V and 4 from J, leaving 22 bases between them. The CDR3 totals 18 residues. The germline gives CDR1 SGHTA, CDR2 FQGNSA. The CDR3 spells CASSLASGGVDSPYEQYF. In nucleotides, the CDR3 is TGTGCCAGCAGCTTAGCAAGCGGTGGGGTGGACAGCCCTTACGAGCAGTACTTC.

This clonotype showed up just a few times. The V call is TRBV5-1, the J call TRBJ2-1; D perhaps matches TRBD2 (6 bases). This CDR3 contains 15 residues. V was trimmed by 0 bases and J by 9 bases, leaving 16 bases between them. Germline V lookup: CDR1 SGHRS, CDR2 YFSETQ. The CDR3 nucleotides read TGCGCCAGCAGCTTGGGGGCGGGGCAGGCCGGTGAGCAGTTCTTC. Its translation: CASSLGAGQAGEQFF.

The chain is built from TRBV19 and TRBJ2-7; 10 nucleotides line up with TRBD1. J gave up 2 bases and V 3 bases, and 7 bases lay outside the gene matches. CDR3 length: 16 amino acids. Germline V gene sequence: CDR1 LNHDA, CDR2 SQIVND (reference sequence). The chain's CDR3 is CASSMGRDRGTYEQYF. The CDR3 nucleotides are TGTGCCAGTAGTATGGGCCGGGACAGGGGAACCTACGAGCAGTACTTC.

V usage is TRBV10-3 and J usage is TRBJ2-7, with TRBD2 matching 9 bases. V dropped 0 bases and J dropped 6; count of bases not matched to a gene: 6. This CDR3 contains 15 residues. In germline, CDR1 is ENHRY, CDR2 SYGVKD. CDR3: CAISESGGRAGEQYF. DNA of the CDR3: TGTGCCATCAGTGAGTCTGGCGGGAGGGCCGGCGAGCAGTACTTC.

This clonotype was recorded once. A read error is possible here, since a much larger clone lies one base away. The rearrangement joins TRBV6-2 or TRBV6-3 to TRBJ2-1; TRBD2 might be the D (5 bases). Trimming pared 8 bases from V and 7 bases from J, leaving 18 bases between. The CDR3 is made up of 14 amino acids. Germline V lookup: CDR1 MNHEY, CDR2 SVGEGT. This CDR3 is CASHELSGMNEQFF. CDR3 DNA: TGTGCCAGCCACGAGCTATCGGGAATGAATGAGCAGTTCTTC.

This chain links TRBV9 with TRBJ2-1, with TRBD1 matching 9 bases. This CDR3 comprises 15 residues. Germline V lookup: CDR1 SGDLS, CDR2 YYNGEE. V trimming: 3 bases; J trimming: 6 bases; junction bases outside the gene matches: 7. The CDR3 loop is CASSGGGQGANEQFF. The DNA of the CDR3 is TGTGCCAGCAGCGGGGGGGGACAGGGTGCCAATGAGCAGTTCTTC.

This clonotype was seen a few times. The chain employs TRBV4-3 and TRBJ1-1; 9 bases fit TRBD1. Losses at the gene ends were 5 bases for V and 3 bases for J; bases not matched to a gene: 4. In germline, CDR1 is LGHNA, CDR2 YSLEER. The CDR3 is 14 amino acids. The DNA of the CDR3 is TGCGCCAGCAGCGTACAGGGGGCCGACACTGAAGCTTTCTTT. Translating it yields CASSVQGADTEAFF.

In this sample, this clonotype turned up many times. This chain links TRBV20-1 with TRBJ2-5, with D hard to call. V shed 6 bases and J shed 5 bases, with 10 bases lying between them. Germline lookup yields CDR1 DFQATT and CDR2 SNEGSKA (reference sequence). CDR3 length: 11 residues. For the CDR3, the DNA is TGCAGTGCCCGGCTGGGGGAGACCCAGTACTTC. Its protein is CSARLGETQYF.

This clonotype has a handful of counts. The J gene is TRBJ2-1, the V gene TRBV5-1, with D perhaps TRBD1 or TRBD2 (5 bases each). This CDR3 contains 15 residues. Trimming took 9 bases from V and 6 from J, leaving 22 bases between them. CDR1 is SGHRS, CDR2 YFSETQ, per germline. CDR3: CATSSGTGGLNEQFF. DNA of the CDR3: TGCGCCACCTCCTCCGGGACCGGAGGCCTCAATGAGCAGTTCTTC.

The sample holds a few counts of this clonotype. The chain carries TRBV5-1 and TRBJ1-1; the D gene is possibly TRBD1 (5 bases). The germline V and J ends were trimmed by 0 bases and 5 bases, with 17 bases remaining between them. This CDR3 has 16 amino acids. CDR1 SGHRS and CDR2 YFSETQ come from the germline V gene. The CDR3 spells CASSLAPAGGVTEAFF. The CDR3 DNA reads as TGCGCCAGCAGCTTGGCGCCTGCGGGGGGTGTGACTGAAGCTTTCTTT.

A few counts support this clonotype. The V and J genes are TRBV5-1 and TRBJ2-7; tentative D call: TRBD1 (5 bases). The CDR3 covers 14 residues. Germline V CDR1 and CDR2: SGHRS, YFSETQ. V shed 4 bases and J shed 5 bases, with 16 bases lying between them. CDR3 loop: CASSATLRVHEQYF. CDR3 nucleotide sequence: TGCGCCAGCAGCGCAACTCTCAGGGTCCACGAGCAGTACTTC.

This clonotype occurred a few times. Here the CDR3 DNA reads TGTGCCAGCAGTTTCCTCCTTGATACGCAGTATTTT. It translates to CASSFLLDTQYF. The chain combines TRBV28 with TRBJ2-3; D is unclear. This CDR3 is 12 amino acids long. Trimming cost V 3 bases and J 6 bases, with 7 bases left between them. Germline V CDR1 and CDR2: MDHEN, SYDVKM.

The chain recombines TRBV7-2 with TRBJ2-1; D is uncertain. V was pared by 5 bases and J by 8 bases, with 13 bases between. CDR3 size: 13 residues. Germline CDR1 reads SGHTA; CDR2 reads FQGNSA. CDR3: CASSRGQWDEQFF. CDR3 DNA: TGTGCCAGCAGCCGCGGCCAGTGGGATGAGCAGTTCTTC.

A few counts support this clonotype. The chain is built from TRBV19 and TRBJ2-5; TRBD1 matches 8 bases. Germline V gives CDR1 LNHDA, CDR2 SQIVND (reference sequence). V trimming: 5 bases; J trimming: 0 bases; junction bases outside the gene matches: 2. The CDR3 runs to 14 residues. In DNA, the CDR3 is TGTGCCAGTAGTCGGACAGGGAACCAAGAGACCCAGTACTTC. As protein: CASSRTGNQETQYF.

The DNA of the CDR3 is TGTGCCAGCAGCCCTGGACTAGCAATTGAGCAGTTCTTC. Its protein is CASSPGLAIEQFF. The gene calls are TRBV3-1 and TRBJ2-1; 8 bases match TRBD2. V shed 4 bases, J shed 9 bases, and the junction held 5 bases outside the gene matches. Germline V gene data show CDR1 as LGHDT and CDR2 as YNNKEL (reference sequence). CDR3 length equals 13 residues.